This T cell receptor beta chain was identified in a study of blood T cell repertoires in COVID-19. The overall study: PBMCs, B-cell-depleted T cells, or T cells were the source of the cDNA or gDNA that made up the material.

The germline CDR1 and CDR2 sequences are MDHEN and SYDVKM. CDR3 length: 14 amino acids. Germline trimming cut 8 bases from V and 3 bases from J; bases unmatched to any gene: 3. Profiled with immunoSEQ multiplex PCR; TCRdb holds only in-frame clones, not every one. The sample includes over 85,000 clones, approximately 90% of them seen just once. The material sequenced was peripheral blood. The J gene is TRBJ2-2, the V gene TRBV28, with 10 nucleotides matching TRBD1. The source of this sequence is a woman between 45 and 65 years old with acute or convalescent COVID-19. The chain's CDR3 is CASRGQGDTGELFF. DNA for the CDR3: TGTGCCAGCCGAGGACAGGGGGACACCGGGGAGCTGTTTTTT.